The rows below give T cell receptor beta chains drawn from one sample of a study of T cells after yellow fever vaccination. MiXCR, run by TCRdb on the 5' RACE reads, gives a single entry per CDR3 protein. The sample contains under 600,000 distinct CDR3 sequences, 13% of which appear only once. The sequencing here drew on PBMCs, taken on the day of the yellow fever booster vaccination. The receptor source for this set is a man aged 30 to 39 who received the YFV17D yellow fever vaccine. Each CDR3 is given with its conserved first and last residue. A D gene is named only where the DNA matches it firmly. Only some rows state a clone size, as once, few, many or a class for expanded clones.

v_call: TRBV20-1
d_call: -
clone_size: -
j_call: TRBJ2-7
cdr3_aa: CSARGSGPYEQYF
cdr3_nt: TGCAGTGCTAGAGGGTCTGGGCCCTACGAGCAGTACTTC

v_call: TRBV7-6
d_call: -
clone_size: -
j_call: TRBJ2-7
cdr3_aa: CASSLPDSYEQYF
cdr3_nt: TGTGCCAGCAGCCTACCCGACTCCTACGAGCAGTACTTC

v_call: TRBV6-2/TRBV6-3
d_call: TRBD2
clone_size: -
j_call: TRBJ2-7
cdr3_aa: CASGAGGPEREQYF
cdr3_nt: TGTGCCAGCGGAGCGGGAGGGCCCGAGAGAGAGCAGTACTTC

v_call: TRBV21-1
d_call: -
clone_size: -
j_call: TRBJ1-2
cdr3_aa: CASEWDRGRKGYTF
cdr3_nt: TGTGCCAGCGAATGGGACAGGGGGCGGAAGGGCTACACCTTC

v_call: TRBV15
d_call: -
clone_size: -
j_call: TRBJ2-7
cdr3_aa: CATSRDRGGGDEQYF
cdr3_nt: TGTGCCACCAGCAGAGATCGGGGAGGGGGCGACGAGCAGTACTTC

v_call: TRBV29-1
d_call: TRBD1
clone_size: many
j_call: TRBJ2-3
cdr3_aa: CSAGGQGGNTQYF
cdr3_nt: TGCAGCGCCGGTGGACAGGGAGGAAATACGCAGTATTTT

v_call: TRBV28
d_call: -
clone_size: few
j_call: TRBJ1-5
cdr3_aa: CASIPNQPQHF
cdr3_nt: TGTGCCAGCATTCCCAATCAGCCCCAGCATTTT

v_call: TRBV2
d_call: -
clone_size: -
j_call: TRBJ1-3
cdr3_aa: CASSFERTGNTIYF
cdr3_nt: TGTGCCAGCAGTTTTGAGCGGACTGGAAACACCATATATTTT

v_call: TRBV10-3
d_call: TRBD1
clone_size: -
j_call: TRBJ2-7
cdr3_aa: CAISDQTFRDRGYEQYF
cdr3_nt: TGTGCCATCAGTGACCAGACTTTCCGGGACAGGGGCTACGAGCAGTACTTC

v_call: TRBV18
d_call: TRBD1
clone_size: -
j_call: TRBJ1-1
cdr3_aa: CASSIGGGGNTEAFF
cdr3_nt: TGTGCCAGCTCCATAGGGGGCGGTGGGAACACTGAAGCTTTCTTT

v_call: TRBV20-1
d_call: -
clone_size: -
j_call: TRBJ2-7
cdr3_aa: CSAREWGEQYF
cdr3_nt: TGCAGTGCTAGAGAGTGGGGGGAGCAGTACTTC

v_call: TRBV29-1
d_call: TRBD2
clone_size: -
j_call: TRBJ2-7
cdr3_aa: CSVGLAGGMEQYF
cdr3_nt: TGCAGCGTTGGACTAGCGGGAGGGATGGAGCAGTACTTC

v_call: TRBV6-2/TRBV6-3
d_call: TRBD2
clone_size: -
j_call: TRBJ2-2
cdr3_aa: CASSLHIAGSNGGELFF
cdr3_nt: TGTGCCAGCAGCTTACACATAGCGGGATCAAACGGAGGGGAGCTGTTTTTT

v_call: TRBV6-1
d_call: TRBD2
clone_size: few
j_call: TRBJ2-1
cdr3_aa: CASRFLAGGLYNEQFF
cdr3_nt: TGTGCCAGCAGATTCCTAGCGGGAGGCCTCTACAATGAGCAGTTCTTC

v_call: TRBV20-1
d_call: -
clone_size: -
j_call: TRBJ2-1
cdr3_aa: CSARDGEAYNEQFF
cdr3_nt: TGCAGTGCTAGAGATGGGGAGGCTTACAATGAGCAGTTCTTC

v_call: TRBV6-2/TRBV6-3
d_call: -
clone_size: -
j_call: TRBJ2-2
cdr3_aa: CASSPDNANTGELFF
cdr3_nt: TGTGCCAGCAGTCCCGACAACGCGAACACCGGGGAGCTGTTTTTT

v_call: TRBV20-1
d_call: -
clone_size: -
j_call: TRBJ1-1
cdr3_aa: CSAMIRNRRPTEAFF
cdr3_nt: TGCAGTGCTATGATTCGTAATAGACGCCCCACTGAAGCTTTCTTT

v_call: TRBV5-1
d_call: TRBD1
clone_size: -
j_call: TRBJ2-3
cdr3_aa: CASSSGTGETDTQYF
cdr3_nt: TGCGCCAGCAGCTCCGGGACAGGAGAGACAGATACGCAGTATTTT